This section outlines one TCR beta chain sequence together with its context. A much more abundant neighbour one base away suggests this may be a read error. There are 15 residues in the CDR3. Germline CDR1 SGHDT, CDR2 YYEEEE. The library targeted TCRbeta and was prepared with unique molecular identifiers. Using its own MiXCR run on the PCR reads, TCRdb lists one record per CDR3 protein. The sample contains 200,000 to 250,000 distinct CDR3 sequences, about 11% of which appear only once. The record originates from a study of T-cell reconstitution after alpha-beta-depleted transplantation in children. The TCR was taken from a human donor who donated a stem cell graft to a child with acute lymphoblastic leukemia. The chain links TRBV5-6 to TRBJ2-7; no clear D gene. The source was PBMCs from the stem cell graft donor, collected from the stem cell graft. The CDR3 bases are TGTGCCTGCAGCCCGGGTGGGAATCTAGCCTACGAGCAGTACTTC. Amino acid sequence: CACSPGGNLAYEQYF.